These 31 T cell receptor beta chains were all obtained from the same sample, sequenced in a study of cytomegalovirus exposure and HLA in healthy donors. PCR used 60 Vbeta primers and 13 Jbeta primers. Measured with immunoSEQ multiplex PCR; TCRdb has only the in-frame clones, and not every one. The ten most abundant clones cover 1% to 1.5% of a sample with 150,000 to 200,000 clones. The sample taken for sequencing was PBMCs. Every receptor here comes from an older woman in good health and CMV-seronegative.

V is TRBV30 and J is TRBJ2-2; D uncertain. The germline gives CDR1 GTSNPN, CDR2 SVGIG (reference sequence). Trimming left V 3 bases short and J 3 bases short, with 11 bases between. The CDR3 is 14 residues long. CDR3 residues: CAWRVAGDTGELFF. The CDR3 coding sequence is TGTGCCTGGAGGGTGGCAGGTGACACCGGGGAGCTGTTTTTT.

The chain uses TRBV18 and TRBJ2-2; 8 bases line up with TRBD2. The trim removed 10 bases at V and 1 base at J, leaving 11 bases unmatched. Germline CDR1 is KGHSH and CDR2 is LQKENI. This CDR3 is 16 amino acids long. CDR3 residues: CATHVPGTRNTGELFF. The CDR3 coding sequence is TGTGCCACCCATGTTCCCGGGACTAGGAACACCGGGGAGCTGTTTTTT.

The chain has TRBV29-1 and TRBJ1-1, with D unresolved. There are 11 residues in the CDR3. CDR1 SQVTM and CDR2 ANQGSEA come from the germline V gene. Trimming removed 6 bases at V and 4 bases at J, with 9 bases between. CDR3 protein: CSVIWSTEAFF. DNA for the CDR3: TGCAGCGTAATCTGGAGCACTGAAGCTTTCTTT. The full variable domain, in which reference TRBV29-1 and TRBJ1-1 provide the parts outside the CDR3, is SAVISQKPSRDICQRGTSLTIQCQVDSQVTMMFWYRQQPGQSLTLIATANQGSEATYESGFVIDKFPISRPNLTFSTLTVSNMSPEDSSIYLCSVIWSTEAFFGQGTRLTVV.

Written as DNA, the CDR3 is TGTGCCAGCAGCTCCCCGGGACAGGGGTTTCCCGGGGAGCTGTTTTTT. This encodes CASSSPGQGFPGELFF. The gene calls are TRBV7-8 and TRBJ2-2; 10 nucleotides line up with TRBD1. The length of the CDR3 is 16 residues. J was trimmed by 6 bases and V by 4 bases; bases with no gene match: 8. The germline V gene encodes CDR1 SGHVS and CDR2 FQNEAQ.

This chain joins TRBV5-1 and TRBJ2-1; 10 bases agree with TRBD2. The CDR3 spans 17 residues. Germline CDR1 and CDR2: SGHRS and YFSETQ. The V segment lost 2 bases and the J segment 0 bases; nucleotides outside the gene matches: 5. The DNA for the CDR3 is TGCGCCAGCAGCTTACGGACTAGCGGTAGCTCCTACAATGAGCAGTTCTTC. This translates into CASSLRTSGSSYNEQFF.

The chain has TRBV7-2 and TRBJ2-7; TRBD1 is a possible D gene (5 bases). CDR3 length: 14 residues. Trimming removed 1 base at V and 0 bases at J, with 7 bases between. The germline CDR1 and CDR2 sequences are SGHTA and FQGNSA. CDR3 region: CASSLDRSSYEQYF. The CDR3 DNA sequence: TGTGCCAGCAGCTTAGACAGGAGCTCCTACGAGCAGTACTTC.

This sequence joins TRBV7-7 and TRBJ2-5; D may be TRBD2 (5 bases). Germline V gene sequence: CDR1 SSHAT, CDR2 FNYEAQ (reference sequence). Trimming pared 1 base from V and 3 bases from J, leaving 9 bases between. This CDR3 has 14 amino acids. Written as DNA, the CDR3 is TGTGCCAGCAGCTTAGGATCGGGAAAAGAGACCCAGTACTTC. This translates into CASSLGSGKETQYF. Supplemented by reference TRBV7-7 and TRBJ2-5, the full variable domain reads GAGVSQSPRYKVTKRGQDVTLRCDPISSHATLYWYQQALGQGPEFLTYFNYEAQPDKSGLPSDRFSAERPEGSISTLTIQRTEQRDSAMYRCASSLGSGKETQYFGPGTRLLVL.

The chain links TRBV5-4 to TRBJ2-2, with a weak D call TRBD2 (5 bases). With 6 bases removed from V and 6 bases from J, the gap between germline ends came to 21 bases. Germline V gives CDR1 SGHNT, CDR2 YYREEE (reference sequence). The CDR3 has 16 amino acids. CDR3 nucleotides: TGTGCCAGCACCAAGACCCCTCGAGGGTCCGCCGGGGAGCTGTTTTTT. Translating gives CASTKTPRGSAGELFF.

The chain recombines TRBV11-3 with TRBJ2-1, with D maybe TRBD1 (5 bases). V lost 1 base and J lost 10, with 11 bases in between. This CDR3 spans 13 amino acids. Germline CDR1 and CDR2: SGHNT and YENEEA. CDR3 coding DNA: TGTGCCAGCAGCTTAGGCAGGGTTGACGAGCAGTTCTTC. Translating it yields CASSLGRVDEQFF.

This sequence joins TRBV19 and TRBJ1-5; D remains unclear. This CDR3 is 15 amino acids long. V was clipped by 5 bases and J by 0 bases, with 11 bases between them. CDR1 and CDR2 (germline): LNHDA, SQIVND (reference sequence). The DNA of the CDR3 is TGTGCCAGTAGTCCCCGCGGATATAGCAATCAGCCCCAGCATTTT. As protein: CASSPRGYSNQPQHF.

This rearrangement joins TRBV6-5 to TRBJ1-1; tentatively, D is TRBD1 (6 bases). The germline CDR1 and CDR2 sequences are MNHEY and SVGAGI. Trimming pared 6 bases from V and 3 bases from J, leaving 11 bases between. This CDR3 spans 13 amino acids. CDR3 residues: CASSLGQYTEAFF. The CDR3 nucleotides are TGTGCCAGCAGCCTCGGACAGTACACTGAAGCTTTCTTT.

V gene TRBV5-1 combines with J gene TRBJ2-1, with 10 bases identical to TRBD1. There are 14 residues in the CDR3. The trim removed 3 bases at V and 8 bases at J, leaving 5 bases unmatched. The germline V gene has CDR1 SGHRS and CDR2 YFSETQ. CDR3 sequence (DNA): TGCGCCAGCAGCTGGGGACAGGGGACGGATGAGCAGTTCTTC. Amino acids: CASSWGQGTDEQFF.

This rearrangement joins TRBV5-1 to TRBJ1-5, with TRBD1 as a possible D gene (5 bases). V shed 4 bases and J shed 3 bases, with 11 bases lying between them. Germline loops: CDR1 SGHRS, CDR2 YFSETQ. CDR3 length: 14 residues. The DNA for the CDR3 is TGCGCCAGCAGCCTCGGGGGAGACAATCAGCCCCAGCATTTT. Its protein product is CASSLGGDNQPQHF.

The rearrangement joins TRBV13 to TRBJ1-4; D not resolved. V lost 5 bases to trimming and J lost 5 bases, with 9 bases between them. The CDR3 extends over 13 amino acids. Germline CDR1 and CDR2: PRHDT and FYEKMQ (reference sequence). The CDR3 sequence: CASSPSLNEKLFF. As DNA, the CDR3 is TGTGCCAGCAGCCCCTCTTTAAATGAAAAACTGTTTTTT.

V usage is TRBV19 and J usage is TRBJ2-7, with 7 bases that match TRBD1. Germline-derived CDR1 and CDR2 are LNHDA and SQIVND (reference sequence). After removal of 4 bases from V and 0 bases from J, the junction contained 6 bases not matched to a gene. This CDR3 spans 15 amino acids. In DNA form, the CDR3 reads TGTGCCAGTAGTACCGGGACAGCGAACTCCTACGAGCAGTACTTC. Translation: CASSTGTANSYEQYF.

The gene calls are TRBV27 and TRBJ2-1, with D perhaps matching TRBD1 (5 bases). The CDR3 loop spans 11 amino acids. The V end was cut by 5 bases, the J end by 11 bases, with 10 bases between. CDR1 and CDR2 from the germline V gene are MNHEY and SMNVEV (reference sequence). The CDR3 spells CASSQGLKQFF. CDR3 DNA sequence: TGTGCCAGCAGTCAGGGTTTAAAGCAGTTCTTC.

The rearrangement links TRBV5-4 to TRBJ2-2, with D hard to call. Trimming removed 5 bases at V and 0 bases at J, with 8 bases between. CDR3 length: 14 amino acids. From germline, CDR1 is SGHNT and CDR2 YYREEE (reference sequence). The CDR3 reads CASRKATNTGELFF. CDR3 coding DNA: TGTGCCAGCAGGAAAGCGACGAACACCGGGGAGCTGTTTTTT.

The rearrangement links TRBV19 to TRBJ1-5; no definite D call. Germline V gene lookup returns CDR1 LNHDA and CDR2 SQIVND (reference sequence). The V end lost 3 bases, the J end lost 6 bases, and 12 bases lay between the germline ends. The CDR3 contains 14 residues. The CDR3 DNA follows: TGTGCCAGTAGTATTACTCCCCTTTCTCAGCCCCAGCATTTT. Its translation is CASSITPLSQPQHF.

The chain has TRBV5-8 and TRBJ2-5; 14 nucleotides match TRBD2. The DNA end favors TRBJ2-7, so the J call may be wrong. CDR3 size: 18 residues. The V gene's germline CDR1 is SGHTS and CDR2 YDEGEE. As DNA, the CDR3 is TGTGCCAGCAGCTCTCAATCGGGACTAGCGGGAGTTGCATACGAGCAGTACTTC. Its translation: CASSSQSGLAGVAYEQYF.

CDR3 coding DNA: TGTGCCAGCAGCGCCGACAGGGCAAATCAGCCCCAGCATTTT. Protein sequence: CASSADRANQPQHF. The genes are TRBV7-2 and TRBJ1-5; 7 bases align to TRBD1. CDR3 length: 14 amino acids. The germline V gene encodes CDR1 SGHTA and CDR2 FQGNSA. Losses at the gene ends were 5 bases for V and 4 bases for J; bases not matched to a gene: 5.

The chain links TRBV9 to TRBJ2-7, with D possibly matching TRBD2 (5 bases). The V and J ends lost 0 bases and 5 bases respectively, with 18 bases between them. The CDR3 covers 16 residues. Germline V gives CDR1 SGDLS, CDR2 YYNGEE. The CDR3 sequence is CASSVGERRIGDEQYF. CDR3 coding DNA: TGTGCCAGCAGCGTAGGGGAGCGGCGGATCGGGGACGAGCAGTACTTC.

CDR3 sequence (DNA): TGTGCCTCCTCGCTCGGCTCTGGGGCCAACGTCCTGACTTTC. Protein sequence: CASSLGSGANVLTF. The V call is TRBV10-3, the J call TRBJ2-6; D unclear. The ends were cut back, 11 bases at V and 0 bases at J, with 11 bases in the middle. The CDR3 extends over 14 amino acids. CDR1 is ENHRY, CDR2 SYGVKD, per germline.

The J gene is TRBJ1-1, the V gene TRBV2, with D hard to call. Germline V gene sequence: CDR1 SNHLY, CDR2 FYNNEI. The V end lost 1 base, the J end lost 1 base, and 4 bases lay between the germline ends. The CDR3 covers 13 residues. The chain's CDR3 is CASSEDTNTEAFF. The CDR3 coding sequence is TGTGCCAGCAGTGAAGACACGAACACTGAAGCTTTCTTT.

CDR3 bases: TGTGCCAGCAGTTTAGGAGGGGTGGTCACTGAAGCTTTCTTT. Protein product: CASSLGGVVTEAFF. The chain uses TRBV27 and TRBJ1-1; D is possibly TRBD1 (5 bases). This CDR3 is built from 14 residues. CDR1 MNHEY and CDR2 SMNVEV come from the germline V gene (reference sequence). Trimming cost V 2 bases and J 4 bases, with 11 bases left between them.

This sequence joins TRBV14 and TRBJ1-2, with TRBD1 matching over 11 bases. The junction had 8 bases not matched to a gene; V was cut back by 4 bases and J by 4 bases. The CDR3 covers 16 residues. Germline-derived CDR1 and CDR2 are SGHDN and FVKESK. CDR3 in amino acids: CASSRTGGGLGYGYTF. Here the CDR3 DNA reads TGTGCCAGCAGCCGGACAGGGGGCGGACTGGGCTATGGCTACACCTTC.

The CDR3 coding sequence is TGTGCCAGCACCCCGGGACAGTACTACGAGCAGTACTTC. It codes for CASTPGQYYEQYF. The chain has TRBV6-1 and TRBJ2-7; 7 nucleotides agree with TRBD1. The V gene's germline CDR1 is MNHNS and CDR2 SASEGT. This CDR3 contains 13 residues. V lost 7 bases, J lost 3 bases, and 6 bases stayed unmatched.

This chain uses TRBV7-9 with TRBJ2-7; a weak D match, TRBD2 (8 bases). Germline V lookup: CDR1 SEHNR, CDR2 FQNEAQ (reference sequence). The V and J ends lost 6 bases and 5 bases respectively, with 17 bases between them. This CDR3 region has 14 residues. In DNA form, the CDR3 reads TGTGCCAGCAGACCGGGACTAGGGGGCGACGAGCAGTACTTC. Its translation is CASRPGLGGDEQYF.

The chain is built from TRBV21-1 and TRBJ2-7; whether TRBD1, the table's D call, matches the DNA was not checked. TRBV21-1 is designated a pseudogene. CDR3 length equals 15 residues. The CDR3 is CASGKGEGHSYEQYF. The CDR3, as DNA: TGTGCCAGCGGCAAAGGAGAGGGACATTCCTACGAGCAGTACTTC.

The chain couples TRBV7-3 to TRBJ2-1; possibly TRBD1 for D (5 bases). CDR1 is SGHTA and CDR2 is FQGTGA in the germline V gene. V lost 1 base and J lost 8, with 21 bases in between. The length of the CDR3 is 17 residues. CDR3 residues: CASSLRPGALNSDEQFF. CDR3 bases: TGTGCCAGCAGCTTAAGGCCTGGGGCTCTGAATTCCGATGAGCAGTTCTTC. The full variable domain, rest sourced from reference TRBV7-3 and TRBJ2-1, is GAGVSQTPSNKVTEKGKYVELRCDPISGHTALYWYRQSLGQGPEFLIYFQGTGAADDSGLPNDRFFAVRPEGSVSTLKIQRTERGDSAVYLCASSLRPGALNSDEQFFGPGTRLTVL.

The CDR3 loop is CASSLGTGQTDTQYF. CDR3 sequence (DNA): TGTGCCAGCAGCTTGGGGACAGGGCAAACAGATACGCAGTATTTT. The J gene is TRBJ2-3, the V gene TRBV5-8; the match to TRBD1 covers 8 bases. V trimming: 0 bases; J trimming: 3 bases; junction bases outside the gene matches: 3. CDR1 and CDR2 (germline): SGHTS, YDEGEE. The CDR3 length is 15 residues.

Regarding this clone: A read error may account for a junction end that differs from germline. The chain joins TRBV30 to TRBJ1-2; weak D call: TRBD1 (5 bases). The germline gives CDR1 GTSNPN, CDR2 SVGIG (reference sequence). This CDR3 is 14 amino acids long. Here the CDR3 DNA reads TGTGCCTGGATCAATTTAGGGACTTACGGCGGCTACGCCTTC. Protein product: CAWINLGTYGGYAF.